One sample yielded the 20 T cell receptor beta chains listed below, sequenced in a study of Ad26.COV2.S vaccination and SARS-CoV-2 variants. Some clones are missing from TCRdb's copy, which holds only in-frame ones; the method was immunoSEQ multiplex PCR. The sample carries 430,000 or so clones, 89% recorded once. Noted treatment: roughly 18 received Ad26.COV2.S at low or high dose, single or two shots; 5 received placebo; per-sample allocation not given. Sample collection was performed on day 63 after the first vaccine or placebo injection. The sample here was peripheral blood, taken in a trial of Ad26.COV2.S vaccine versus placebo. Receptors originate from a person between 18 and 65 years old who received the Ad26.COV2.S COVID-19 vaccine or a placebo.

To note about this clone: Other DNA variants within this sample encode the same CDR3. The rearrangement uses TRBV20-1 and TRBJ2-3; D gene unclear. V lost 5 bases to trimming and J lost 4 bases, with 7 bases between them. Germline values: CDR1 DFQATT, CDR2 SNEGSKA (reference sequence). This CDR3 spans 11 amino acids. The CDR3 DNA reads TGCAGTGCTTACACACCAGATACGCAGTATTTT. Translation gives CSAYTPDTQYF.

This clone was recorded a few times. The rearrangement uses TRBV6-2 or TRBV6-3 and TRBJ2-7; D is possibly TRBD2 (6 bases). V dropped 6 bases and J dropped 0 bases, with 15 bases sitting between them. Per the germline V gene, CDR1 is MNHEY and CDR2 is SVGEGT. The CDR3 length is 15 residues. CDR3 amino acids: CASSTRDSDSYEQYF. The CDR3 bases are TGTGCCAGCAGCACCCGGGACTCCGACTCCTACGAGCAGTACTTC.

DNA for the CDR3: TGTGCCAGCAGATATAGCGGGGCCGCCTACAATGAGCAGTTCTTC. It codes for CASRYSGAAYNEQFF. This chain joins TRBV7-8 and TRBJ2-1; TRBD2 agrees at 8 bases. CDR1 SGHVS and CDR2 FQNEAQ come from the germline V gene. Trimming took 6 bases from V and 2 from J; bases not matched to a gene: 6. The CDR3 loop spans 15 amino acids.

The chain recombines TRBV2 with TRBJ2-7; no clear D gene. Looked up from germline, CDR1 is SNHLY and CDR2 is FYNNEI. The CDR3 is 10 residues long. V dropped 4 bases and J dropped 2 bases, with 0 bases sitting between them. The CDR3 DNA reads TGTGCCAGCAGTGCCTACGAGCAGTACGTC. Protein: CASSAYEQYV.

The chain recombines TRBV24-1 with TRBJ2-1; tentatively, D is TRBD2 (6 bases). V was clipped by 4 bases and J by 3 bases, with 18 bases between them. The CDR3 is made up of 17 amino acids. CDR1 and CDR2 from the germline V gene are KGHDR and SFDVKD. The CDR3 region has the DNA TGTGCCACCAGTGACCCTCCAGGGCGGGGTGGCTACAATGAGCAGTTCTTC. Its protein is CATSDPPGRGGYNEQFF.

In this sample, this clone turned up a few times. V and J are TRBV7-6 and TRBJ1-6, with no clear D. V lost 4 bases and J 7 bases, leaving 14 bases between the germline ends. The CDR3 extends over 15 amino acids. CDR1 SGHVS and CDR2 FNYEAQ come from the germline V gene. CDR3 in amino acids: CASSSQPGQNSPLHF. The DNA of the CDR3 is TGTGCCAGCAGCTCCCAGCCGGGCCAGAATTCACCCCTCCACTTT.

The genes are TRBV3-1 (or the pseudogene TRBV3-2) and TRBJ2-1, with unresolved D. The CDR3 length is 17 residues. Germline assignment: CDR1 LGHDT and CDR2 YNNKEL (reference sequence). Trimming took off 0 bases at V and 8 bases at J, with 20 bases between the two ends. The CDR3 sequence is CASSQDNPYVVPHEQFF. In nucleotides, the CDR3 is TGTGCCAGCAGCCAAGATAATCCCTATGTTGTCCCCCATGAGCAGTTCTTC.

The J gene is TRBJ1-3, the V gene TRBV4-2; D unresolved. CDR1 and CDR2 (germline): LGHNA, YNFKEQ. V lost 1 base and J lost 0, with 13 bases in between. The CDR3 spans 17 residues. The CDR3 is CASSQGLSRISGNTIYF. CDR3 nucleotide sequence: TGTGCCAGCAGCCAAGGACTTTCTCGGATCTCTGGAAACACCATATATTTT.

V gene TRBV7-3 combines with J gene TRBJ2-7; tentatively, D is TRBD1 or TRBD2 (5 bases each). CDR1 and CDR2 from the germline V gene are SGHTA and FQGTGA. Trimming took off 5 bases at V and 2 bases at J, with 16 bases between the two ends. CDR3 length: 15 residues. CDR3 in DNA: TGTGCCAGCAGCCCCGGGGCAGGTGCTGCCTACGAGCAGTACTTC. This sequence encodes CASSPGAGAAYEQYF.

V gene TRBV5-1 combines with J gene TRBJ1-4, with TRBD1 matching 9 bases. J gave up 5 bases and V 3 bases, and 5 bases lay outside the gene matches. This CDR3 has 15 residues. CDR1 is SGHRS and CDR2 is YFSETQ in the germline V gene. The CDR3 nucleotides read TGCGCCAGCAGCTGGGGGGACAGGGAGAATGAAAAACTGTTTTTT. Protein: CASSWGDRENEKLFF.

The CDR3 DNA reads as TGTGCCAGCACCCCAACCCGGGTGGTATCACCCCTCCACTTT. This translates into CASTPTRVVSPLHF. The V gene is TRBV6-5, the J gene TRBJ1-6; no clear D gene. The V end lost 7 bases, the J end lost 10 bases, and 17 bases lay between the germline ends. Germline CDR1 and CDR2: MNHEY and SVGAGI. This CDR3 region has 14 residues.

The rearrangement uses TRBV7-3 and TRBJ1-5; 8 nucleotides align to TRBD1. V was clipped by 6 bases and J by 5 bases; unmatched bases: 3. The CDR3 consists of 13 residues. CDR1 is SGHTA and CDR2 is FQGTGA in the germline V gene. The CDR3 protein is CASSPGQDQPQHF. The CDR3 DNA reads TGTGCCAGCAGTCCGGGACAGGATCAGCCCCAGCATTTT.

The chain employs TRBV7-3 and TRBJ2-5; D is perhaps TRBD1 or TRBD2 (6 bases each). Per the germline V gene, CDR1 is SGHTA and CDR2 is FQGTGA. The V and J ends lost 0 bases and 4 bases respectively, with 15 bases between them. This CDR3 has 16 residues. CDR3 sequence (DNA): TGTGCCAGCAGCTTAACCCTTCAGGGGAGGCGAGAGACCCAGTACTTC. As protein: CASSLTLQGRRETQYF.

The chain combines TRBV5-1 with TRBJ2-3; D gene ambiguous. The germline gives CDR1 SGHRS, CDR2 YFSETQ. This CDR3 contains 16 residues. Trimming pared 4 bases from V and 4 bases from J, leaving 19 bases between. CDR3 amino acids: CASSTPTTLGADTQYF. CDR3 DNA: TGCGCCAGCAGCACGCCTACTACCCTTGGCGCAGATACGCAGTATTTT.

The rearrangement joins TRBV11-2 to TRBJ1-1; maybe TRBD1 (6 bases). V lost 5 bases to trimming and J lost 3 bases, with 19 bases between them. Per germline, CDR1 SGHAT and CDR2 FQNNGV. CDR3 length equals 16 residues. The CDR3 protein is CASSLGGPPVDTEAFF. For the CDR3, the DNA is TGTGCCAGCAGCCTGGGGGGCCCCCCGGTCGACACTGAAGCTTTCTTT.

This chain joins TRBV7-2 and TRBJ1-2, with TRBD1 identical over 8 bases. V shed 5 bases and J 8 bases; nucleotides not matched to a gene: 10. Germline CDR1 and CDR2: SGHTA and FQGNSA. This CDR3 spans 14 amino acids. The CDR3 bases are TGTGCCAGCAGCCCCGACAGGGGAGTCGAAGGCTACACCTTC. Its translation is CASSPDRGVEGYTF.

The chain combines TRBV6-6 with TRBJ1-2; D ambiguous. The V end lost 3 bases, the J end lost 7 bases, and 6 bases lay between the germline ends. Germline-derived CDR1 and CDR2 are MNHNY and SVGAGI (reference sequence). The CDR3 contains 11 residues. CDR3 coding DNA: TGTGCCAGCAGTTATTCCCTTGGCTACACCTTC. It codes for CASSYSLGYTF.

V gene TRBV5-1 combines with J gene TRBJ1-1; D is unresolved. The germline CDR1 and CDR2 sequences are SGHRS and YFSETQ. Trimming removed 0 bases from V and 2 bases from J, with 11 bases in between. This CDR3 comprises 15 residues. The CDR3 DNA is TGCGCCAGCAGCTTGGACGGATGGGGAAACACTGAAGCTTTCTTT. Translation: CASSLDGWGNTEAFF. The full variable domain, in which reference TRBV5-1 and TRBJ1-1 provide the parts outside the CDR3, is KAGVTQTPRYLIKTRGQQVTLSCSPISGHRSVSWYQQTPGQGLQFLFEYFSETQRNKGNFPGRFSGRQFSNSRSEMNVSTLELGDSALYLCASSLDGWGNTEAFFGQGTRLTVV.

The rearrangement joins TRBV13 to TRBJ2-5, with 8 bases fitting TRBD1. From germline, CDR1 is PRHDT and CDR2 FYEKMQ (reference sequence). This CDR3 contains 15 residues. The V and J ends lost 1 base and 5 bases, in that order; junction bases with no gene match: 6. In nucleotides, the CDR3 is TGTGCCAGCAGCTTAGAAGGGTACAGGGGGGAGACCCAGTACTTC. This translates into CASSLEGYRGETQYF.

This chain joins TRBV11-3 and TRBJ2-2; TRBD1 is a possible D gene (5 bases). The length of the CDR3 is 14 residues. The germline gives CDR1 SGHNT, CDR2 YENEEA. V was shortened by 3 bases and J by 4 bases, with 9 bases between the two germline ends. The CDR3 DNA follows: TGTGCCAGCAGCTTCCAGGGTTTCACCGGGGAGCTGTTTTTT. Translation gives CASSFQGFTGELFF. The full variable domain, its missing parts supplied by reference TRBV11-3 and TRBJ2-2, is EAGVVQSPRYKIIEKKQPVAFWCNPISGHNTLYWYLQNLGQGPELLIRYENEEAVDDSQLPKDRFSAERLKGVDSTLKIQPAELGDSAVYLCASSFQGFTGELFFGEGSRLTVL.